This TCR beta chain was recovered during a study of response to subunit inactivated influenza vaccine. TCRdb fed the RT-PCR reads into MiXCR, producing one record per CDR3 protein. Of more than 450,000 distinct CDR3 sequences in the sample, around 11% were seen once. This sample also belongs to another study, concerning T cells expressing NK-cell markers. Per that paper: TCR beta cDNA was made by 5'RACE template switching with UMIs. The study drew TCR beta repertoires from sorted CD3+CD56+NKG2C+, CD3+CD56+NKG2C- and CD3+CD56-NKG2C+ T cells. Several experiments confined sorting to alpha-beta TCR T cells with an anti-gamma-delta TCR antibody.

Source: PBMCs from blood, taken on the day of vaccination. This sequence originates from a man in his fifties or sixties who received an inactivated influenza vaccine.

CDR3 DNA: TGTGCCAGCCTTAGCGGGAACTACAATGAGCAGTTCTTC. This sequence encodes CASLSGNYNEQFF. The chain couples TRBV2 to TRBJ2-1, with 8 bases lining up with TRBD2. In germline, CDR1 is SNHLY, CDR2 FYNNEI. The CDR3 sequence is 13 residues long. Trimming cost V 8 bases and J 3 bases; bases outside gene matches: 3.